This TCR beta chain derives from a study of CD8 T cells in ankylosing spondylitis (TCRdb year 2017). Regarding the research as a whole: T cell receptor beta repertoires were profiled in healthy donors and ankylosing spondylitis patients so that disease-linked TCR variants could be found. In total, the full study cohort was made up of 110 or so healthy donors and about two dozen ankylosing spondylitis patients. Peripheral blood samples were taken, and synovial fluid was additionally collected from ankylosing spondylitis patients. Study-wide conclusions, independent of this receptor: Some motif variants were previously reported in synovial fluid and blood of reactive arthritis patients, suggesting common disease-initiation mechanisms. Significant enrichment of the disease-linked clones was reported in matched synovial fluid samples from ankylosing spondylitis patients. The disease-linked clones showed a CD8+ phenotype and occurred at relatively low frequencies in peripheral blood. A TCR beta motif of roughly 8 highly homologous amino acid variants appeared characteristic of blood from ankylosing spondylitis patients.

The CDR3 contains 15 residues, cysteine and phenylalanine counted. CDR3 DNA is the only sequence kept; it has 45 bases, read in frame from the first base. The V and J ends are trimmed by 2 bases and 0 bases, leaving 11 bases between them. The germline V gene specifies SGHRS as CDR1 and YFSETQ as CDR2. Sequenced on an Illumina HiSeq 2500. Quantitative 5'-RACE with molecular barcodes was used to prepare TCR beta libraries. In the paper's pipeline: A new computational method based on a probabilistic model of VDJ rearrangement was used to identify disease-linked TCR variants. TCRdb reran the public reads through fastp at Q25 and MiXCR, keeping productive beta chains. Records with the same CDR3 protein are collapsed into one entry carrying the most frequent genes and DNA. The V and J calls follow TCRdb's processing rather than the paper's. For this sample there are around 220,000 distinct CDR3 sequences; about 10% appear just once. The ten largest clones add up to around a fifth of the sample.

In regard to this clonotype: It lacks a known antigen. No per-base quality is available; no much larger clone lies one base away.

The TCR comes from a male donor with ankylosing spondylitis or in good health (not recorded which). The chain couples TRBV5-1 to TRBJ1-1; the D gene remains uncertain. The sequenced material came from blood, either unsorted or a sorted T cell fraction (not recorded which). The DNA is TGCGCCAGCAGCTTTGACGGACCCATGAACACTGAAGCTTTCTTT. It is translated as CASSFDGPMNTEAFF.